This T cell receptor beta chain was documented in a study of blood T cells in healthy people across ages. The authors isolated at least 6 million PBMCs per sample. V was pared by 5 bases and J by 12 bases, with 9 bases of the junction left unmatched. This CDR3 is built from 13 residues. Germline V gene lookup returns CDR1 SGHTA and CDR2 FQGNSA. Combining a sample-barcoded 5' primer with a J-beta primer mix, a second PCR ran for roughly 7 to 12 cycles. MiXCR was run by TCRdb on the 5' RACE reads, yielding one entry per CDR3 protein. This sample yields about 1.4 million distinct CDR3 sequences, of which roughly 60% are seen a single time; 6.7% belongs to the top ten.

The chain has TRBV7-2 and TRBJ2-3; the match to TRBD1 covers 9 bases. The clonotype originates from a man between 18 and 35 years old in good health. Sequenced sample: blood. The CDR3 coding sequence is TGTGCCAGCAGCGCCTGGCGGGACAGGGACCAGTATTTT. It codes for CASSAWRDRDQYF.